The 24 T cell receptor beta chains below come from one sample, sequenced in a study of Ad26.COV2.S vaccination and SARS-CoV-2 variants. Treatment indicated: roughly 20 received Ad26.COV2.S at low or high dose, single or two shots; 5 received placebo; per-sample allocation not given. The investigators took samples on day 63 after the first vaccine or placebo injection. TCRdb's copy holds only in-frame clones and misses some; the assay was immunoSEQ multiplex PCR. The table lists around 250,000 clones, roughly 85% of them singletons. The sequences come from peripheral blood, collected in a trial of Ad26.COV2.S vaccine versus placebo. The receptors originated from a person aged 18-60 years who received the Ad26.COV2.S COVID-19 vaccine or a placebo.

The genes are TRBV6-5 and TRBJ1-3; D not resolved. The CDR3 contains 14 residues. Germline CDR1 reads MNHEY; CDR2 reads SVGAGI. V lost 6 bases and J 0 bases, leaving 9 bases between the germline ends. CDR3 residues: CASRPDTSGNTIYF. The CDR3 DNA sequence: TGTGCCAGCAGGCCCGATACCTCTGGAAACACCATATATTTT.

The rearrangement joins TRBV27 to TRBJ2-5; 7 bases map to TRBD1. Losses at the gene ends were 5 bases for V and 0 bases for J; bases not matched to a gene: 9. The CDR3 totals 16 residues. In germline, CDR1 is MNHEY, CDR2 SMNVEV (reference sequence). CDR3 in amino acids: CASSTTGVGYQETQYF. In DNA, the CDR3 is TGTGCCAGCAGTACAACAGGGGTCGGGTACCAAGAGACCCAGTACTTC.

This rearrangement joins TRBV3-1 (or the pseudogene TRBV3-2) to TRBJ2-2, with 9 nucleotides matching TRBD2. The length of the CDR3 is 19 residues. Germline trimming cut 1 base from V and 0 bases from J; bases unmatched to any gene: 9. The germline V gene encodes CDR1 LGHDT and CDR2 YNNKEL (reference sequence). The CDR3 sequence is CASSQVPFSSGTNTGELFF. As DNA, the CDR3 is TGTGCCAGCAGCCAAGTTCCGTTCTCTAGCGGGACGAACACCGGGGAGCTGTTTTTT.

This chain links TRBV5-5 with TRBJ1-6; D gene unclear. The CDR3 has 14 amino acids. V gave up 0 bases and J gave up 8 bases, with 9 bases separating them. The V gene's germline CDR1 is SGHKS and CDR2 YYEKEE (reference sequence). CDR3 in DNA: TGTGCCAGCAGCTTGGCATCCCGGGATTCACCCCTCCACTTT. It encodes CASSLASRDSPLHF.

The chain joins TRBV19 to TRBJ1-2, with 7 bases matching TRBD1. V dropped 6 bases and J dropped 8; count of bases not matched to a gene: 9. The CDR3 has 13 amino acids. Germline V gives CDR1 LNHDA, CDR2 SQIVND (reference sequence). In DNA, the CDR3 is TGTGCCAGTAGCAACAGGGGCGGCTTGGGCTACACCTTC. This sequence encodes CASSNRGGLGYTF.

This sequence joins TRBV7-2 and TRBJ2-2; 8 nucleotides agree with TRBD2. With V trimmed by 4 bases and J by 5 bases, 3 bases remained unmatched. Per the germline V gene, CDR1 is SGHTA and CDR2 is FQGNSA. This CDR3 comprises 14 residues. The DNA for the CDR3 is TGTGCCAGCAGCTCTCCGGGAGGGACCGGGGAGCTGTTTTTT. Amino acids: CASSSPGGTGELFF.

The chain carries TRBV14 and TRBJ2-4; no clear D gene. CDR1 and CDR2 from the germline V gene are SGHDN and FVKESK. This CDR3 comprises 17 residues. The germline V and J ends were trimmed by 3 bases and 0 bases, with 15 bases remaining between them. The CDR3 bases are TGTGCCAGCAGCCACGGCCGGGCGCCGCTAGCCAAAAACATTCAGTACTTC. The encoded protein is CASSHGRAPLAKNIQYF.

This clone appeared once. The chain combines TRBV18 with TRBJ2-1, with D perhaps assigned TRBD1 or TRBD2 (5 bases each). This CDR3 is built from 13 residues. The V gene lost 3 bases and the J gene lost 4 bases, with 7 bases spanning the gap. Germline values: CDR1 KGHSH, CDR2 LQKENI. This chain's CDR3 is CASSPGPYNEQFF. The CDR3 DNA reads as TGTGCCAGCTCACCGGGACCGTACAATGAGCAGTTCTTC.

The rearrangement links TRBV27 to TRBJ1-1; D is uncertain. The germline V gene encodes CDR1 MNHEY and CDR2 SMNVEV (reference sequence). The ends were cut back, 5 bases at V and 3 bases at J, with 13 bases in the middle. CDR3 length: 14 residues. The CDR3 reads CASSPLDPYTEAFF. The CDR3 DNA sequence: TGTGCCAGCAGTCCCCTCGACCCCTACACTGAAGCTTTCTTT.

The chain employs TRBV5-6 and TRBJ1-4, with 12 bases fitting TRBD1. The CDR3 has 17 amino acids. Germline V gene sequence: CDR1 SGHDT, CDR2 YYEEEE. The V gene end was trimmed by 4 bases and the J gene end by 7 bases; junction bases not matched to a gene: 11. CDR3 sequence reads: CASSAGDRGLLSEKLFF. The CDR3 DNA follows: TGTGCCAGCAGCGCGGGGGACAGGGGGCTCCTAAGTGAAAAACTGTTTTTT.

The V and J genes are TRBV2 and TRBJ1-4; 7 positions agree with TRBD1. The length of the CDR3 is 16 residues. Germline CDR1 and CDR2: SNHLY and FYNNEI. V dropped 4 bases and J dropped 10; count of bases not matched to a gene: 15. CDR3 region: CASSGRQGPGLRKLFF. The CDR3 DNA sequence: TGTGCCAGCAGTGGAAGACAGGGCCCGGGTCTGCGAAAACTGTTTTTT.

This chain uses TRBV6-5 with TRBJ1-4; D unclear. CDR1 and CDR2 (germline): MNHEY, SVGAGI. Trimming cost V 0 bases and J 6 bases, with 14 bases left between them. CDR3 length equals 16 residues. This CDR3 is CASSYSIGESHEKLFF. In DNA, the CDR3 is TGTGCCAGCAGTTACTCAATAGGAGAATCCCATGAAAAACTGTTTTTT.

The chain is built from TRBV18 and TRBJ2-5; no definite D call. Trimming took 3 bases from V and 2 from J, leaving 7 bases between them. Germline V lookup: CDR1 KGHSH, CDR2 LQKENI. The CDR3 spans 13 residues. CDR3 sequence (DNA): TGTGCCAGCTCACCGCTTAGACAAGAGACCCAGTACTTC. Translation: CASSPLRQETQYF.

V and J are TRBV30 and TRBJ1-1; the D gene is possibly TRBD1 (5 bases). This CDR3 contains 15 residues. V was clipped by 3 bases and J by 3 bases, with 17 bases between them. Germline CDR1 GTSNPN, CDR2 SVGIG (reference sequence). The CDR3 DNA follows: TGTGCCTGGAGCATACCAGGGTATCTAGACACTGAAGCTTTCTTT. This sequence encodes CAWSIPGYLDTEAFF. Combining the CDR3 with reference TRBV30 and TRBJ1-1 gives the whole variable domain SQTIHQWPATLVQPVGSPLSLECTVEGTSNPNLYWYRQAAGRGLQLLFYSVGIGQISSEVPQNLSASRPQDRQFILSSKKLLLSDSGFYLCAWSIPGYLDTEAFFGQGTRLTVV.

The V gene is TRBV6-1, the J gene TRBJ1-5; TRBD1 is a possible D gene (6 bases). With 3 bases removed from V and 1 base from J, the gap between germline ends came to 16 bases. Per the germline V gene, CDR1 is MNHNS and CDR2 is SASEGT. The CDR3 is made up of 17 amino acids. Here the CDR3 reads CASSDKGGRLSNQPQHF. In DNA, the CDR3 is TGTGCCAGCAGTGACAAAGGGGGGCGACTAAGCAATCAGCCCCAGCATTTT.

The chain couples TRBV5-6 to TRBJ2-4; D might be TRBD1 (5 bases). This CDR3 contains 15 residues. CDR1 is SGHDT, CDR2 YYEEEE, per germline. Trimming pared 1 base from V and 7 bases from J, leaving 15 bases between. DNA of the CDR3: TGTGCCAGCAGCTTGAGTGGCAGGGCGAGGAACATTCAGTACTTC. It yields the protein CASSLSGRARNIQYF.

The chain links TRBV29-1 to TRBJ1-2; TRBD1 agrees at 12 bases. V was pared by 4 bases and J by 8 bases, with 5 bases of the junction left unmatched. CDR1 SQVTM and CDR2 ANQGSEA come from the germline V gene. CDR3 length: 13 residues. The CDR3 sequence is CSVVGDRGLGYTF. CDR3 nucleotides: TGCAGCGTTGTCGGGGACAGGGGGCTCGGCTACACCTTC.

In DNA, the CDR3 is TGTGCAAGTCGCCCCCCTTATGGGACAGGGGACAATCAGCCCCAGCATTTT. It yields the protein CASRPPYGTGDNQPQHF. The V and J genes are TRBV12-2 and TRBJ1-5; TRBD1 was called by the table and not checked on the DNA. TRBV12-2 is a pseudogene. The CDR3 contains 17 residues.

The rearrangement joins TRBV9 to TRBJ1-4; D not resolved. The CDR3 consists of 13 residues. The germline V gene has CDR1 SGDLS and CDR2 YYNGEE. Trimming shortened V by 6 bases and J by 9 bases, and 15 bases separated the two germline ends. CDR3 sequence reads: CASTSGSAQKLFF. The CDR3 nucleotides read TGTGCCAGCACCTCCGGATCGGCGCAAAAACTGTTTTTT. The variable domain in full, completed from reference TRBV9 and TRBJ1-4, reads DSGVTQTPKHLITATGQRVTLRCSPRSGDLSVYWYQQSLDQGLQFLIQYYNGEERAKGNILERFSAQQFPDLHSELNLSSLELGDSALYFCASTSGSAQKLFFGSGTQLSVL.

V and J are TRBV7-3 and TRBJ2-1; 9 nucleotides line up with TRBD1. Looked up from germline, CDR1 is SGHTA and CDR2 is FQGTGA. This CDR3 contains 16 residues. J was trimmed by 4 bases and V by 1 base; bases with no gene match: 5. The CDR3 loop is CASSLRGTGLYNEQFF. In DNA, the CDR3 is TGTGCCAGCAGCTTAAGGGGGACAGGGCTTTACAATGAGCAGTTCTTC.

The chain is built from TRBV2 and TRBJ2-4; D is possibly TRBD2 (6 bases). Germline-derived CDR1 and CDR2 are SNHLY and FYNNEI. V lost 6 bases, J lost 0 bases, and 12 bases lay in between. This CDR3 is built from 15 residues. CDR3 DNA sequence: TGTGCCAGCAGCAGGAAGGGACTAGCCAAAAACATTCAGTACTTC. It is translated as CASSRKGLAKNIQYF.

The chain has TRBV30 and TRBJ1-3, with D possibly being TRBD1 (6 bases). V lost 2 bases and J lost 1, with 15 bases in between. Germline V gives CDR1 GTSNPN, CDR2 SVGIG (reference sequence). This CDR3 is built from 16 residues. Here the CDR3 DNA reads TGTGCCTGGAGTACCTTGACAGGCCATTCTGGAAACACCATATATTTT. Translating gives CAWSTLTGHSGNTIYF.

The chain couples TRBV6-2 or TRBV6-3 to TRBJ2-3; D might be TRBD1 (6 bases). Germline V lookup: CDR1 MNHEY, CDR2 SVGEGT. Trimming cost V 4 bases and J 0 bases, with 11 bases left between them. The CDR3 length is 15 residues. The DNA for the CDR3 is TGTGCCAGCAGTTCCCTACAGGGTAGCACAGATACGCAGTATTTT. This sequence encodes CASSSLQGSTDTQYF.

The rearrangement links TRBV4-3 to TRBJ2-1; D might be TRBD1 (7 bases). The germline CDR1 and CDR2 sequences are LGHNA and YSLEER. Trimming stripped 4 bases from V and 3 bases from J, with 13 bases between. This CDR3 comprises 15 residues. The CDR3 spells CASSPEGTDYNEQFF. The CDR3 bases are TGCGCCAGCAGCCCGGAGGGGACAGACTACAATGAGCAGTTCTTC.